The rows below give T cell receptor beta chains drawn from one sample of a study of immune evolution from preneoplasia to lung adenocarcinoma. The data were produced by immunoSEQ multiplex PCR, yet TCRdb's version contains in-frame clones alone and is incomplete. Altogether 3,500 to 4,500 clones are present, approximately 80% being singletons, with the ten largest covering less than 15%. The sample consisted of FFPE lung adenocarcinoma in situ tissue. These receptors came from a person aged 60-79 years with lung adenocarcinoma. CDR3s include the opening cysteine and the closing phenylalanine or tryptophan. Each record gives: clone size, D gene, V gene, J gene, CDR3 protein, CDR3 DNA. D genes are given only for firm matches. Clone sizes are given selectively: once, few, many, or a class where the clone is expanded.

>-|-|TRBV27|TRBJ2-3
CASSLSSGVSTDTQYF
TGTGCCAGCAGTCTTTCTTCGGGGGTTAGCACAGATACGCAGTATTTT
>once|-|TRBV2|TRBJ1-3
CASSAAGDGNTIYF
TGTGCCAGCAGTGCAGCAGGGGATGGAAACACCATATATTTT
>-|TRBD1|TRBV4-2|TRBJ1-2
CASSQEAQGDSYGYTF
TGTGCCAGCAGCCAAGAGGCCCAGGGGGATTCCTATGGCTACACCTTC
>-|TRBD1|TRBV19|TRBJ1-2
CASSTTDRNYGYTF
TGTGCCAGTAGTACCACGGACAGGAACTATGGCTACACCTTC
>-|-|TRBV6-1|TRBJ2-3
CASSATTLLDTQYF
TGTGCCAGCAGTGCTACCACTCTGTTAGATACGCAGTATTTT
>-|-|TRBV10-3|TRBJ1-2
CAISESIEYGYTF
TGTGCCATCAGTGAGTCGATCGAGTATGGCTACACCTTC
>-|-|TRBV6-5|TRBJ2-1
CASSSGRVGGYNEQFF
TGTGCCAGCAGTTCTGGCCGGGTGGGGGGCTACAATGAGCAGTTCTTC
>-|-|TRBV27|TRBJ1-2
CASMGPSNYGYTF
TGTGCCAGCATGGGTCCGAGTAACTATGGCTACACCTTC
>-|TRBD1|TRBV6-5|TRBJ1-1
CASSKRQGAITEAFF
TGTGCCAGCAGTAAACGACAGGGGGCAATCACTGAAGCTTTCTTT
>-|-|TRBV5-1|TRBJ2-2
CASSLPALTNTGELFF
TGCGCCAGCAGCTTACCAGCCCTAACAAACACCGGGGAGCTGTTTTTT
>-|-|TRBV6-5|TRBJ2-7
CASSYGAGYEQYF
TGTGCCAGCAGTTACGGGGCGGGCTACGAGCAGTACTTC
>-|TRBD1|TRBV5-1|TRBJ2-3
CASSLGGQRPDTQYF
TGCGCCAGCAGCTTGGGGGGACAGCGTCCAGATACGCAGTATTTT
>-|TRBD1|TRBV7-8|TRBJ2-5
CASSLEIWSGTAQETQYF
TGTGCCAGCAGCTTAGAGATTTGGTCCGGGACAGCCCAAGAGACCCAGTACTTC
>-|-|TRBV4-2|TRBJ2-4
CASSHGGNIQYF
TGTGCCAGCAGCCATGGGGGAAACATTCAGTACTTC
>-|TRBD2|TRBV5-5|TRBJ2-1
CASSLSVLAGSAYNEQFF
TGTGCCAGCAGCTTGTCTGTCCTAGCGGGGTCCGCGTACAATGAGCAGTTCTTC
>-|-|TRBV7-2|TRBJ2-7
CASSSSGSSYEQYF
TGTGCCAGCAGCTCCTCGGGGAGCTCCTACGAGCAGTACTTC
>-|TRBD2|TRBV5-1|TRBJ2-3
CASSSQGGRGDTQYF
TGCGCCAGCAGCTCTCAGGGCGGGAGGGGAGATACGCAGTATTTT
>-|TRBD1|TRBV11-2|TRBJ2-5
CASSRDRVGETQYF
TGTGCCAGCAGCCGGGACAGGGTGGGGGAGACCCAGTACTTC